Each of the 12 T cell receptor beta chains below was sequenced from the same sample in a study of T cell responses to AZD1222 COVID-19 vaccine. The protocol was immunoSEQ multiplex PCR, while the TCRdb copy is restricted to in-frame clones and leaves out a portion. The sample lists 50,000 to 65,000 clones; approximately 86% were seen once. Material: peripheral blood, obtained 28 days after the second AZD1222 dose. These receptors were collected from an adult who received the AZD1222 COVID-19 vaccine.

V gene TRBV5-1 combines with J gene TRBJ2-5; D gene uncertain. The CDR3 has 12 residues. The germline V and J ends were trimmed by 0 bases and 5 bases, with 5 bases remaining between them. Germline V gives CDR1 SGHRS, CDR2 YFSETQ. This chain's CDR3 is CASSLAGETQYF. The CDR3 nucleotides are TGCGCCAGCAGCTTGGCCGGGGAGACCCAGTACTTC.

V and J are TRBV11-2 and TRBJ2-3; D uncertain. The V end was cut by 0 bases, the J end by 6 bases, with 13 bases between. The germline gives CDR1 SGHAT, CDR2 FQNNGV. This CDR3 region has 15 residues. The CDR3 loop reads CASSLDQGLGDTQYF. The CDR3 nucleotides are TGTGCCAGCAGCTTAGATCAAGGATTAGGGGATACGCAGTATTTT.

The chain is built from TRBV5-8 and TRBJ2-2, with unresolved D. V was trimmed by 4 bases and J by 6 bases, leaving 7 bases between them. This CDR3 is built from 12 residues. CDR1 and CDR2 from the germline V gene are SGHTS and YDEGEE. The chain's CDR3 is CASSLGPGELFF. CDR3 nucleotides: TGTGCCAGCAGCCTCGGACCCGGGGAGCTGTTTTTT.

The chain employs TRBV25-1 and TRBJ1-2; D remains unclear. The CDR3 runs to 14 residues. Germline V gives CDR1 MGHDK, CDR2 SYGVNS. Trimming pared 1 base from V and 4 bases from J, leaving 10 bases between. CDR3 nucleotide sequence: TGTGCCAGCAGTGAATCTCCCCGGGCCTATGGCTACACCTTC. Its protein product is CASSESPRAYGYTF.

The V gene is TRBV27, the J gene TRBJ2-1; 9 bases line up with TRBD2. The germline gives CDR1 MNHEY, CDR2 SMNVEV (reference sequence). This CDR3 is built from 16 residues. The ends lost 2 bases at V and 8 bases at J; junction bases unmatched: 10. CDR3 amino acids: CASSLHSREGGDEQFF. The CDR3, as DNA: TGTGCCAGCAGTTTACATTCGCGGGAGGGAGGCGATGAGCAGTTCTTC.

This clone was recorded only once. The chain couples TRBV5-6 to TRBJ1-6, with 7 bases lining up with TRBD1. CDR1 and CDR2 from the germline V gene are SGHDT and YYEEEE. V trimming: 4 bases; J trimming: 5 bases; junction bases outside the gene matches: 12. The CDR3 covers 17 residues. CDR3 nucleotide sequence: TGTGCCAGCAGCCGGAGGGGTACCGGGACAGATAATTCACCCCTCCACTTT. Translation gives CASSRRGTGTDNSPLHF. Together with reference TRBV5-6 and TRBJ1-6, the CDR3 gives the full variable domain: DAGVTQSPTHLIKTRGQQVTLRCSPKSGHDTVSWYQQALGQGPQFIFQYYEEEERQRGNFPDRFSGHQFPNYSSELNVNALLLGDSALYLCASSRRGTGTDNSPLHFGNGTRLTVT.

This chain joins TRBV30 and TRBJ2-7; D may be TRBD2 (5 bases). The ends were cut back, 3 bases at V and 6 bases at J, with 12 bases in the middle. The CDR3 has 12 residues. In germline, CDR1 is GTSNPN, CDR2 SVGIG (reference sequence). The CDR3 region has the DNA TGTGCCTGGAGACTGCTGGCGGGCGAGCAGTACTTC. This translates into CAWRLLAGEQYF. The whole variable domain, filled in from reference TRBV30 and TRBJ2-7, reads SQTIHQWPATLVQPVGSPLSLECTVEGTSNPNLYWYRQAAGRGLQLLFYSVGIGQISSEVPQNLSASRPQDRQFILSSKKLLLSDSGFYLCAWRLLAGEQYFGPGTRLTVT.

V is TRBV9 and J is TRBJ2-3; 8 bases map to TRBD1. This CDR3 has 14 residues. Trimming took 6 bases from V and 4 from J; bases not matched to a gene: 7. The germline CDR1 and CDR2 sequences are SGDLS and YYNGEE. CDR3 in amino acids: CASTSTGEADTQYF. The CDR3 bases are TGTGCCAGCACCTCGACAGGGGAGGCAGATACGCAGTATTTT.

The chain carries TRBV27 and TRBJ2-1; 12 bases line up with TRBD2. With V trimmed by 8 bases and J by 5 bases, 13 bases remained unmatched. The CDR3 length is 17 residues. Germline values: CDR1 MNHEY, CDR2 SMNVEV (reference sequence). In DNA, the CDR3 is TGTGCCAGCGGATTTGTCGCTAGCGGGGGGGCCGACAATGAGCAGTTCTTC. Translating it yields CASGFVASGGADNEQFF.

V gene TRBV29-1 combines with J gene TRBJ2-4; 7 bases map to TRBD1. This CDR3 has 13 amino acids. The germline CDR1 and CDR2 sequences are SQVTM and ANQGSEA. The V gene end was trimmed by 2 bases and the J gene end by 9 bases; junction bases not matched to a gene: 7. The CDR3 nucleotides are TGCAGCGTTGAAAGGCAGGGGGAAGGCATTCAGTACTTC. It translates to CSVERQGEGIQYF.

The V and J genes are TRBV18 and TRBJ1-5; 7 positions agree with TRBD1. This CDR3 has 16 residues. Germline CDR1 reads KGHSH; CDR2 reads LQKENI. After removal of 3 bases from V and 6 bases from J, the junction contained 11 bases not matched to a gene. The CDR3 DNA sequence: TGTGCCAGCTCACCTCGGACAGGTGTAGGGGGTCAGCCCCAGCATTTT. Encoded protein: CASSPRTGVGGQPQHF.

This chain connects TRBV6-5 to TRBJ1-1; D not resolved. Looked up from germline, CDR1 is MNHEY and CDR2 is SVGAGI. V dropped 8 bases and J dropped 11 bases, with 21 bases sitting between them. CDR3 length: 13 residues. The CDR3 is CASYPSFPIAAFF. For the CDR3, the DNA is TGTGCCAGCTACCCCTCCTTCCCCATTGCGGCTTTCTTT.